This T cell receptor (beta chain) was captured in a study of T cells expressing NK-cell markers. Across the study: There were seven HCMV-seropositive donors and one seronegative donor among the eight sequenced.

General study points: About 1.0-8% of CD8+ T cells in roughly six donors belonged to dominant NKG2C+ clonotypes. Where several donors were concerned, these clonotypes also led the CD3+CD56-NKG2C+ fraction.

The cDNA for TCR beta came from 5'RACE template switching with UMIs. TCRdb re-called the 5' RACE reads; one entry per CDR3 protein, DNA not given. The sample table sets out about 540,000 distinct CDR3 sequences. Worth noting for this clonotype: What it binds is unknown.

This CDR3 is built from 16 residues. The sequencing input was blood T cells: a sorted CD56 or NKG2C T cell subset, CD4+ or CD8+ T cells, or bulk PBMC T cells (not recorded which). The clonotype was recovered from a young man in good health. V gene TRBV12-3 or TRBV12-4 combines with J gene TRBJ2-7; the D gene TCRdb calls, TRBD1, cannot be checked with no DNA. The CDR3: CASSSRSWGSPYEQYF.